The 24 T cell receptor beta chains below were found in one sample sequenced in a study of blood T cell repertoires in COVID-19. The table came from immunoSEQ multiplex PCR; TCRdb's copy has only in-frame clones and leaves some out. The table lists 400,000 or so clones, 75% to 90% of them singletons. The specimen sequenced was peripheral blood. The source is a woman aged 35 to 49 with COVID-19, enrolled during active disease.

V usage is TRBV6-2 or TRBV6-3 and J usage is TRBJ2-2; maybe TRBD1 (6 bases). This CDR3 has 15 residues. Germline V gene lookup returns CDR1 MNHEY and CDR2 SVGEGT. Between the trimmed V and J ends, which lost 2 bases and 4 bases, there was a span of 11 bases. CDR3 amino acids: CASSYRDITTGELFF. CDR3 DNA sequence: TGTGCCAGCAGTTACCGGGACATAACCACCGGGGAGCTGTTTTTT.

The table lists this clone with a count of one. In DNA, the CDR3 is TGTGCCAGCAGCCTCCTTGTTCGCTCCTACAATGAGCAGTTCTTC. Its translation: CASSLLVRSYNEQFF. The chain carries TRBV27 and TRBJ2-1; D ambiguous. CDR1 and CDR2 from the germline V gene are MNHEY and SMNVEV (reference sequence). The ends were cut back, 6 bases at V and 0 bases at J, with 12 bases in the middle. CDR3 length equals 15 residues.

V gene TRBV30 combines with J gene TRBJ1-3; tentatively, D is TRBD1 (5 bases). The ends were cut back, 5 bases at V and 0 bases at J, with 8 bases in the middle. This CDR3 is built from 13 residues. Germline V gene data show CDR1 as GTSNPN and CDR2 as SVGIG (reference sequence). CDR3 in amino acids: CAWGALSGNTIYF. For the CDR3, the DNA is TGTGCCTGGGGGGCTCTCTCTGGAAACACCATATATTTT.

The chain links TRBV14 to TRBJ1-4; 10 bases match TRBD1. The CDR3 runs to 13 residues. Germline V gene lookup returns CDR1 SGHDN and CDR2 FVKESK. V dropped 4 bases and J dropped 7; count of bases not matched to a gene: 0. The CDR3 sequence: CASSRDRGEKLFF. In DNA, the CDR3 is TGTGCCAGCAGCCGGGACAGGGGTGAAAAACTGTTTTTT.

The CDR3 spells CASSPYGGSSYNEQFF. CDR3 coding DNA: TGTGCCAGCAGTCCATACGGCGGGAGCTCCTACAATGAGCAGTTCTTC. This rearrangement joins TRBV6-2 or TRBV6-3 to TRBJ2-1; 7 bases are shared with TRBD2. The CDR3 loop spans 16 amino acids. With 5 bases clipped from V and 0 bases from J, the junction kept 7 bases outside the gene matches. Germline CDR1 MNHEY, CDR2 SVGEGT.

The chain is built from TRBV3-1 (or the pseudogene TRBV3-2) and TRBJ2-2; 9 bases agree with TRBD2. Per the germline V gene, CDR1 is LGHDT and CDR2 is YNNKEL (reference sequence). The junction had 13 bases not matched to a gene; V was cut back by 6 bases and J by 5 bases. This CDR3 region has 17 residues. The CDR3 protein is CASRVTGGRVETGELFF. The CDR3 region has the DNA TGTGCCAGCAGGGTAACTGGCGGGAGGGTAGAGACCGGGGAGCTGTTTTTT.

This chain joins TRBV7-9 and TRBJ2-2; D gene ambiguous. V gave up 2 bases and J gave up 5 bases, with 12 bases separating them. Germline CDR1 is SEHNR and CDR2 is FQNEAQ (reference sequence). The CDR3 consists of 15 residues. Here the CDR3 DNA reads TGTGCCAGCAGCTTACGTGGCGGTAGAACCGGGGAGCTGTTTTTT. Protein sequence: CASSLRGGRTGELFF. The variable domain in full, with the rest retrieved from reference TRBV7-9 and TRBJ2-2, is DTGVSQNPRHKITKRGQNVTFRCDPISEHNRLYWYRQTLGQGPEFLTYFQNEAQLEKSRLLSDRFSAERPKGSFSTLEIQRTEQGDSAMYLCASSLRGGRTGELFFGEGSRLTVL.

V and J are TRBV7-3 and TRBJ2-1; 7 nucleotides align to TRBD1. The CDR3 extends over 16 amino acids. V trimming: 2 bases; J trimming: 5 bases; junction bases outside the gene matches: 9. Germline V lookup: CDR1 SGHTA, CDR2 FQGTGA. The CDR3 nucleotides read TGTGCCAGCAGCTTAGAGGGGGCCGTATATAACAATGAGCAGTTCTTC. It codes for CASSLEGAVYNNEQFF. The full variable domain, rest sourced from reference TRBV7-3 and TRBJ2-1, is GAGVSQTPSNKVTEKGKYVELRCDPISGHTALYWYRQSLGQGPEFLIYFQGTGAADDSGLPNDRFFAVRPEGSVSTLKIQRTERGDSAVYLCASSLEGAVYNNEQFFGPGTRLTVL.

V is TRBV5-4 and J is TRBJ1-1; D not resolved. Trimming took off 0 bases at V and 5 bases at J, with 14 bases between the two ends. The CDR3 consists of 15 residues. Germline CDR1 and CDR2: SGHNT and YYREEE (reference sequence). The CDR3 sequence: CASSLGAWELTEAFF. The CDR3 coding sequence is TGTGCCAGCAGCTTGGGGGCGTGGGAGTTGACTGAAGCTTTCTTT.

The chain is built from TRBV24-1 and TRBJ2-1, with 7 bases fitting TRBD1. The J segment lost 3 bases and the V segment lost 10 bases, leaving 8 bases of the junction unmatched. The CDR3 is 14 residues long. The germline CDR1 and CDR2 sequences are KGHDR and SFDVKD. CDR3 in DNA: TGTGCCACTTCCAGAGGGGGCGACTACAATGAGCAGTTCTTC. The encoded protein is CATSRGGDYNEQFF.

The chain couples TRBV7-9 to TRBJ1-5, with 8 bases fitting TRBD1. The J segment lost 7 bases and the V segment lost 0 bases, leaving 11 bases of the junction unmatched. CDR1 and CDR2 from the germline V gene are SEHNR and FQNEAQ (reference sequence). CDR3 length: 17 amino acids. CDR3 in DNA: TGTGCCAGCAGCTTAGCCCCCAGGACAGGGAAGGGGCAGCCCCAGCATTTT. Protein sequence: CASSLAPRTGKGQPQHF.

The chain combines TRBV9 with TRBJ2-1, with D hard to call. From germline, CDR1 is SGDLS and CDR2 YYNGEE. The CDR3 extends over 14 amino acids. V lost 4 bases and J lost 2, with 10 bases in between. The CDR3, as DNA: TGTGCCAGCAGCCCTGTGAGTGCCTACAATGAGCAGTTCTTC. It is translated as CASSPVSAYNEQFF.

The rearrangement links TRBV28 to TRBJ2-4, with 7 bases matching TRBD2. The CDR3 is made up of 14 amino acids. With 5 bases clipped from V and 1 base from J, the junction kept 2 bases outside the gene matches. Germline V gives CDR1 MDHEN, CDR2 SYDVKM. CDR3 in amino acids: CASSPGGAKNIQYF. As DNA, the CDR3 is TGTGCCAGCAGTCCCGGGGGGGCCAAAAACATTCAGTACTTC.

The chain is built from TRBV5-5 and TRBJ1-1, with no clear D. This CDR3 comprises 14 residues. Germline V gives CDR1 SGHKS, CDR2 YYEKEE (reference sequence). Trimming stripped 2 bases from V and 2 bases from J, with 10 bases between. In nucleotides, the CDR3 is TGTGCCAGCAGCTTAAGAAACAGAAACACTGAAGCTTTCTTT. It specifies CASSLRNRNTEAFF.

The genes are TRBV28 and TRBJ1-1; no firm D call. Per germline, CDR1 MDHEN and CDR2 SYDVKM. The CDR3 is 14 amino acids. V lost 0 bases and J lost 0, with 5 bases in between. In nucleotides, the CDR3 is TGTGCCAGCAGTTTATGGTTAGTGAACACTGAAGCTTTCTTT. Translating it yields CASSLWLVNTEAFF.

This rearrangement joins TRBV3-1 (or the pseudogene TRBV3-2) to TRBJ1-1; D unresolved. This CDR3 is 11 amino acids long. Germline V gene data show CDR1 as LGHDT and CDR2 as YNNKEL (reference sequence). V lost 1 base and J lost 7, with 4 bases in between. The CDR3 here is CASSQADEAFF. CDR3 DNA sequence: TGTGCCAGCAGCCAAGCAGATGAAGCTTTCTTT.

The chain joins TRBV5-4 to TRBJ1-1; no reliable D call. The germline V gene encodes CDR1 SGHNT and CDR2 YYREEE (reference sequence). V lost 2 bases and J 0 bases, leaving 8 bases between the germline ends. The CDR3 runs 14 residues. The DNA of the CDR3 is TGTGCCAGCAGCTTCCCAGGCATGAACACTGAAGCTTTCTTT. Protein product: CASSFPGMNTEAFF.

The chain uses TRBV28 and TRBJ2-7; D gene uncertain. Trimming left V 6 bases short and J 5 bases short, with 14 bases between. CDR1 is MDHEN and CDR2 is SYDVKM in the germline V gene. The CDR3 contains 13 residues. The CDR3 region is CASRQPPPNEQYF. Written as DNA, the CDR3 is TGTGCCAGCAGACAACCCCCTCCCAACGAGCAGTACTTC.

V is TRBV5-1 and J is TRBJ1-2; no firm D call. The CDR3 is 14 amino acids. V lost 2 bases to trimming and J lost 4 bases, with 12 bases between them. Germline lookup yields CDR1 SGHRS and CDR2 YFSETQ. DNA for the CDR3: TGCGCCAGCAGCTTCGACCGGGTCTCCTATGGCTACACCTTC. Protein product: CASSFDRVSYGYTF.

This chain uses TRBV7-9 with TRBJ1-1; possibly TRBD1 for D (5 bases). In germline, CDR1 is SEHNR, CDR2 FQNEAQ (reference sequence). The V end was cut by 10 bases, the J end by 0 bases, with 21 bases between. CDR3 length: 16 amino acids. The CDR3 region is CATPTVRDRLNTEAFF. The CDR3 nucleotides read TGTGCCACCCCGACAGTCCGAGACAGACTGAACACTGAAGCTTTCTTT.

This chain connects TRBV9 to TRBJ2-1, with D possibly matching TRBD2 (6 bases). Germline CDR1 is SGDLS and CDR2 is YYNGEE. CDR3 length equals 15 residues. The V and J ends lost 1 base and 7 bases respectively, with 15 bases between them. The CDR3 region is CASSVSAGRVNEQFF. The CDR3 DNA reads TGTGCCAGCAGCGTATCGGCGGGAAGGGTGAATGAGCAGTTCTTC.

The V gene is TRBV19, the J gene TRBJ2-7, with unresolved D. This CDR3 region has 17 residues. Germline V gene sequence: CDR1 LNHDA, CDR2 SQIVND (reference sequence). V lost 4 bases, J lost 3 bases, and 22 bases lay in between. CDR3 residues: CASSSLGRRLQVYEQYF. The CDR3 DNA reads TGTGCCAGTAGTAGTCTCGGCAGGCGTCTGCAGGTCTACGAGCAGTACTTC. Based on the CDR3 plus reference TRBV19 and TRBJ2-7, the full variable domain is DGGITQSPKYLFRKEGQNVTLSCEQNLNHDAMYWYRQDPGQGLRLIYYSQIVNDFQKGDIAEGYSVSREKKESFPLTVTSAQKNPTAFYLCASSSLGRRLQVYEQYFGPGTRLTVT.

V is TRBV14 and J is TRBJ2-3; no definite D call. There are 14 residues in the CDR3. V was pared by 5 bases and J by 0 bases, with 9 bases between. Per germline, CDR1 SGHDN and CDR2 FVKESK. CDR3 protein: CASSRLPSTDTQYF. CDR3 DNA: TGTGCCAGCAGCAGACTCCCTAGCACAGATACGCAGTATTTT.

This chain joins TRBV20-1 and TRBJ1-1; D call uncertain. The CDR3 runs 11 residues. V lost 5 bases and J 5 bases, leaving 9 bases between the germline ends. Germline-derived CDR1 and CDR2 are DFQATT and SNEGSKA (reference sequence). Here the CDR3 reads CSAPYRTEAFF. The CDR3 nucleotides read TGCAGTGCTCCGTATCGGACTGAAGCTTTCTTT.